This TCR beta chain is from a study of cytomegalovirus exposure and HLA in healthy donors. Notes on this clone: Its antigen is undetermined.

The data were produced by immunoSEQ multiplex PCR, yet TCRdb's version contains in-frame clones alone and is incomplete. The sample lists tens of thousands of clones, around 94% occurring once. Overall study findings and caveats: Rare TCR sequences dominated, though some public TCRs recurred in many donors. Using the classifier, cytomegalovirus status was reportedly diagnosed with high specificity and sensitivity. A few chains linked to CMV were shown in vitro to be specific for CMV antigens. Investigators reported about 160 TCR beta chains as tied to cytomegalovirus.

V lost 4 bases and J lost 0, with 15 bases in between. Germline CDR1 reads SGHNT; CDR2 reads YYREEE (reference sequence). CDR3 length equals 16 residues. V gene TRBV5-4 combines with J gene TRBJ2-3; D may be TRBD2 (5 bases). Sequencing used PBMCs. The sequence was obtained from a woman aged 18-29 years in good health and CMV-seropositive. This CDR3 is CASSGGQDPSTDTQYF. CDR3 DNA: TGTGCCAGCAGCGGAGGCCAGGACCCTAGCACAGATACGCAGTATTTT.